This is a list of T cell receptor beta chains from one sample in a study of shared clonotypes between healthy human individuals. Clones were sequenced by immunoSEQ multiplex PCR, and TCRdb holds only the in-frame ones, with some missing. The sample holds some 900,000 clones, approximately 80% seen once. Sequenced sample: memory CD4+ T cells sorted from blood. The receptors come from a man younger than 30 in good health. CDR3s include the opening cysteine and the closing phenylalanine or tryptophan. A D gene is named only where the DNA matches it firmly. A clone size is listed for some rows: how often the clone was seen (once, few, many), or a class if it is expanded.

abundance	v_gene	d_gene	j_gene	CDR3nt	CDR3aa
once	TRBV6-5	.	TRBJ1-2	TGTGCCAGCAGTTACAACGGGAACAGCCCCTACACCTTC	CASSYNGNSPYTF
.	TRBV21-1	.	TRBJ2-7	TGTGCCAGCAGCAAAGGGGGTAGACCCTACGAGCAGTACTTC	CASSKGGRPYEQYF
.	TRBV30	.	TRBJ1-3	TGTGCCTGGAGTGCAGGGACTGGAAACACCATATATTTT	CAWSAGTGNTIYF
.	TRBV6-1	.	TRBJ2-7	TGTGCCAGCACTAAGGACAGTCCCTCGTACGAGCAGTACTTC	CASTKDSPSYEQYF
once	TRBV7-2	.	TRBJ1-3	TGTGCCAGCAGCCCGCCGGGGGGTAGGGTTGGAAACACCATATATTTT	CASSPPGGRVGNTIYF
.	TRBV6-5	TRBD2	TRBJ2-7	TGTGCCAGCAGTACCTTAGGACTAGCGGGAAACGAGCAGTACTTC	CASSTLGLAGNEQYF
.	TRBV7-9	.	TRBJ2-3	TGTGCCAGCAGCTTTAGCGGACAGAAATTCAGCACAGATACGCAGTATTTT	CASSFSGQKFSTDTQYF
.	TRBV28	TRBD1	TRBJ1-6	TGTGCCAGCAGATCCGCAGGGGGCTCCCTCCACTTT	CASRSAGGSLHF
once	TRBV18	.	TRBJ2-5	TGTGCCAGCTCACCAGGGGTGGGAGAGACCCAGTACTTC	CASSPGVGETQYF
.	TRBV5-1	.	TRBJ2-6	TGCGCCAGCACCCTTGAGGGGGCTGGGGCCAACGTCCTGACTTTC	CASTLEGAGANVLTF
.	TRBV6-6	TRBD1	TRBJ1-6	TGTGCCAGCAGCCCGACAGGGCAGGGTTCACCCCTCCACTTT	CASSPTGQGSPLHF
.	TRBV30	.	TRBJ1-2	TGTGCCTGGGACCGCCCGCTGGGGTATGGCTACACCTTC	CAWDRPLGYGYTF
.	TRBV7-2	TRBD1	TRBJ2-7	TGTGCCAGCAGAATGGGACAGGGGGCTTCCGAGCAGTACTTC	CASRMGQGASEQYF
.	TRBV2	.	TRBJ1-6	TGTGCCAGCAAGGCAGGGTCCTATAATTCACCCCTCCACTTT	CASKAGSYNSPLHF
.	TRBV5-4	.	TRBJ2-2	TGTGCCAGCAGTCCTCCTCCAAACACCGGGGAGCTGTTTTTT	CASSPPPNTGELFF
few	TRBV5-8	TRBD1	TRBJ2-1	TGTGCCAGCAGCCGGGACAGGGGGCTCTACAATGAGCAGTTCTTC	CASSRDRGLYNEQFF
.	TRBV6-1	.	TRBJ1-2	TGTGCCAGCAGTGAAAGGACAGCGGGTGGCTACACCTTC	CASSERTAGGYTF
.	TRBV5-1	.	TRBJ2-2	TGCGCCAGCAGCCCCGGGGCTAGAGATTTTACCGGGGAGCTGTTTTTT	CASSPGARDFTGELFF
.	TRBV2	TRBD2	TRBJ2-3	TGTGCCAGCAGTCCCCCGCGGACTAGCGGTAGCACAGATACGCAGTATTTT	CASSPPRTSGSTDTQYF
.	TRBV7-9	TRBD2	TRBJ2-3	TGTGCCAGCAGCTCCGGACTAGCGGGGGGAGATACGCAGTATTTT	CASSSGLAGGDTQYF